This is a list of T cell receptor beta chains from one sample in a study of CD8+ T cells in alopecia areata. Sequencing used immunoSEQ multiplex PCR; TCRdb keeps in-frame clones, though not all of them. Of about 180,000 clones listed, approximately 53% are singletons. The sequenced sample was CD8+ T cells sorted from blood, obtained at week 24, from a patient treated with tofacitinib. These receptor sequences come from a human donor with alopecia areata. CDR3s include the opening cysteine and the closing phenylalanine or tryptophan. Each record gives: J gene, V gene, CDR3 protein.

TRBJ2-3	TRBV29-1	CSVDDRDETDTQYF
TRBJ1-1	TRBV15	CATSSDRQNTEAFF
TRBJ2-3	TRBV4-1	CASSQESGADTQYF
TRBJ2-2	TRBV27	CASSMLTSAGTGELFF
TRBJ1-6	TRBV11-2	CASSFSGEGNSPLHF
TRBJ1-2	TRBV29-1	CSVTGNYGYTF
TRBJ1-6	TRBV30	CAWSVEGAYNSPLHF
TRBJ1-1	TRBV4-1	CASSPGQGTKGAFF
TRBJ1-2	TRBV7-9	CASSFVDSNYGYTF
TRBJ2-7	TRBV9	CASSPSGGYEQYF
TRBJ2-1	TRBV13	CASGTGDEQFF
TRBJ2-5	TRBV2	CASSARTEYQETQYF
TRBJ2-7	TRBV11-2	CASSPEGTSGGIYSYEQYF
TRBJ2-7	TRBV13	CASSSDRDQTYEQYF
TRBJ2-6	TRBV5-1	CASSRPADIAGANVLTF
TRBJ1-4	TRBV18	CASSPRGTGENEKLFF
TRBJ1-2	TRBV11-1	CASSPEAGTGFTVGGYTF
TRBJ2-7	TRBV11-2	CASSFNYEQYF
TRBJ2-3	TRBV7-4	CASSLEGTLAGLTDTQYF
TRBJ2-6	TRBV4-3	CASSQDRPPGANVLTF
TRBJ2-7	TRBV11-2	CASMDHNQIYEQYF
TRBJ1-1	TRBV12-5	CASGETRQFEAFF
TRBJ2-7	TRBV5-6	CASSYGTGAYEQYF
TRBJ2-7	TRBV29-1	CSVIKANYEQYF
TRBJ2-7	TRBV7-8	CASSPDRGYEQYF
TRBJ1-1	TRBV29-1	CSVGSGNAEAFF
TRBJ1-1	TRBV19	CASSIHRGSEAFF
TRBJ2-2	TRBV5-5	CASSLGFPLPGTGELFF